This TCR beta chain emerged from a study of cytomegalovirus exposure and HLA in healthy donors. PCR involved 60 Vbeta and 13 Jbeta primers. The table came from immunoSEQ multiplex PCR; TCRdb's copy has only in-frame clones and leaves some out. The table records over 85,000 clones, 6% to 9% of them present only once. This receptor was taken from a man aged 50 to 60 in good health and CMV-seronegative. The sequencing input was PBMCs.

The CDR3 reads CATSRRQAQETQYF. CDR3 nucleotide sequence: TGTGCCACCAGCAGAAGACAGGCCCAGGAGACCCAGTACTTC. This chain uses TRBV15 with TRBJ2-5, with D possibly matching TRBD1 (6 bases). This CDR3 region has 14 residues. CDR1 is LNHNV and CDR2 is YYDKDF in the germline V gene (reference sequence). Trimming pared 2 bases from V and 5 bases from J, leaving 12 bases between. Drawing the rest from reference TRBV15 and TRBJ2-5, the complete variable domain is DAMVIQNPRYQVTQFGKPVTLSCSQTLNHNVMYWYQQKSSQAPKLLFHYYDKDFNNEADTPDNFQSRRPNTSFCFLDIRSPGLGDTAMYLCATSRRQAQETQYFGPGTRLLVL.